A selection of T cell receptor beta chains follows, all from one sample in a study of siplizumab effects on memory and regulatory T cells. Generated by immunoSEQ multiplex PCR, the TCRdb table keeps only in-frame clones and is missing some. The table lists roughly 64,000 clones, nearly 98% of them singletons, with about 0.1% in the top ten. Sequenced: naive CD8+ T cells sorted from blood. These receptors were obtained from a human donor in good health. The CDR3 runs from the conserved cysteine through the conserved F or W.

CDR3	V	J	length
CASSNPAGTEAFF	TRBV25-1	TRBJ1-1	13
CASSQGGNTEAFF	TRBV9	TRBJ1-1	13
CASSVGGPQFF	TRBV5-4	TRBJ2-1	11
CASSVGGDTYEQYF	TRBV9	TRBJ2-7	14
CASSYFRENTEAFF	TRBV6-5	TRBJ1-1	14
CASSSLGGNTEAFF	TRBV7-6	TRBJ1-1	14
CASRPSGLDTQYF	TRBV4-1	TRBJ2-3	13
CASSFEGTPEAFF	TRBV5-6	TRBJ1-1	13
CASSVVGDEQFF	TRBV9	TRBJ2-1	12
CASSSGGTGELFF	TRBV5-6	TRBJ2-2	13
CASSQGAGMETQYF	TRBV4-3	TRBJ2-5	14
CASSWPSSYEQYF	TRBV7-8	TRBJ2-7	13
CASSSRLDEGGELFF	TRBV9	TRBJ2-2	15
CASSSPGLNQETQYF	TRBV5-4	TRBJ2-5	15
CASSQDPSGGAYNEQFF	TRBV4-1	TRBJ2-1	17
CASSPVGITLGYEQYF	TRBV14	TRBJ2-7	16
CASSQAIYGTLNYGYTF	TRBV4-1	TRBJ1-2	17
CASSHSEGAPDTQYF	TRBV6-5	TRBJ2-3	15
CAISLGETQYF	TRBV14	TRBJ2-5	11
CASSPTGGKSDEQYF	TRBV7-3	TRBJ2-7	15
CASSAALWGEQYF	TRBV7-3	TRBJ2-7	13
CASSHPGQGPGSSTDTQYF	TRBV4-2	TRBJ2-3	19